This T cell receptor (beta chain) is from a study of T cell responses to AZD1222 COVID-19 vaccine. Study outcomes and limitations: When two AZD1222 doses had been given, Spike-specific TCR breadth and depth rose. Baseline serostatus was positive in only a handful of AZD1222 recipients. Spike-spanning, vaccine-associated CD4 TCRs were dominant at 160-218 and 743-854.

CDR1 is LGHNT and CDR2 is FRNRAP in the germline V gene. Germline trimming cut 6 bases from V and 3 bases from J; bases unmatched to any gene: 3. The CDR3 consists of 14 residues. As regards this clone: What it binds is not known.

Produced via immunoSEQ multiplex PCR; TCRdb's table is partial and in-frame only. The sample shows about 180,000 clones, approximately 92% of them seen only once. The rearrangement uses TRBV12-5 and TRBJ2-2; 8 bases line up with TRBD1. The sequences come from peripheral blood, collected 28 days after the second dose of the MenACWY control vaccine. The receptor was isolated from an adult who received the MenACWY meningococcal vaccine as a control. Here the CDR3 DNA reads TGTGCTAGTGGCCCCAGGGGGCACACCGGGGAGCTGTTTTTT. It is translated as CASGPRGHTGELFF.